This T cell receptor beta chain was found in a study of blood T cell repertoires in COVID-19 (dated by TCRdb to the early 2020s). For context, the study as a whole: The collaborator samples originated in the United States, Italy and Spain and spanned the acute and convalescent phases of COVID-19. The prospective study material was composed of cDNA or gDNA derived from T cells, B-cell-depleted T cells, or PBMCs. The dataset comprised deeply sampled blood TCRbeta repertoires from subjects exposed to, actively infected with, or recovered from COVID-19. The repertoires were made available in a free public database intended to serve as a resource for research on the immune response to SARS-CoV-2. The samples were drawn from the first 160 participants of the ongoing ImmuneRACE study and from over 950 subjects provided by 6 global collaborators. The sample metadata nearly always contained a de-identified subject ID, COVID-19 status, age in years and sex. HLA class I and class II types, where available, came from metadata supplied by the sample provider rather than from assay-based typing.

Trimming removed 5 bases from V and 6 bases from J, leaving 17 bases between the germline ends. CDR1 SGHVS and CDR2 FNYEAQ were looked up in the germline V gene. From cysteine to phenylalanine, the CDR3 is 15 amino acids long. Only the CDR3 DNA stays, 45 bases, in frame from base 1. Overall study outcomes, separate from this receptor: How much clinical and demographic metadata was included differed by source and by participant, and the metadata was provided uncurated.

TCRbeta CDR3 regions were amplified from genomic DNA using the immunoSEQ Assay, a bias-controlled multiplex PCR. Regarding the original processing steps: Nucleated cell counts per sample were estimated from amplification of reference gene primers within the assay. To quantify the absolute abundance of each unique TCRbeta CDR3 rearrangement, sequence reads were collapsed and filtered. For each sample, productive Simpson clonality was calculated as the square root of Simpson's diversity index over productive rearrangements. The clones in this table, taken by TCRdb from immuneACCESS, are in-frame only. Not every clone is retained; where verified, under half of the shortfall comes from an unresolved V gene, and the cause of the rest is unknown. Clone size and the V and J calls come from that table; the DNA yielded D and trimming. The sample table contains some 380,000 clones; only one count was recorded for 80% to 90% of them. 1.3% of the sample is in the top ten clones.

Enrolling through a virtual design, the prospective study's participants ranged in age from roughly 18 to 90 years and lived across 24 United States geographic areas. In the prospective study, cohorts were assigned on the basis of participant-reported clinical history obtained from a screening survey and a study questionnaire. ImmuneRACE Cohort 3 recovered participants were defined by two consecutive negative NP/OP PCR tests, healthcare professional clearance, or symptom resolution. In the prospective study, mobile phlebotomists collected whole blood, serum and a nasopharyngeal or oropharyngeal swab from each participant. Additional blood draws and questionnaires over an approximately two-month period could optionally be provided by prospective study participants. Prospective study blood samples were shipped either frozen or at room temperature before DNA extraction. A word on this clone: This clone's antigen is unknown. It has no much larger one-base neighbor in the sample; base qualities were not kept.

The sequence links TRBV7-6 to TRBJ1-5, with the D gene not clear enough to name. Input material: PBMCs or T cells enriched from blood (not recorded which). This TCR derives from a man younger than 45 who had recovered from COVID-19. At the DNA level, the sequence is TGTGCCAGCAGCGAAGCAGCTACTCGGGGTCAGCCCCAGCATTTT. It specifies CASSEAATRGQPQHF.